A single TCR beta chain is shown here with its context. Its target is unknown. The data derive from a study of cytomegalovirus exposure and HLA in healthy donors. The CDR3 has 15 residues. Trimming pared 4 bases from V and 5 bases from J, leaving 16 bases between. CDR1 SGHRS and CDR2 YFSETQ come from the germline V gene. Sequencing used immunoSEQ multiplex PCR; TCRdb keeps in-frame clones, though not all of them. The table lists about 150,000 clones, about 86% of them singletons. Study-wide results and caveats: Reported results showed that the classifier diagnosed cytomegalovirus status with high specificity and sensitivity.

This sequence joins TRBV5-1 and TRBJ1-5; D ambiguous. This receptor was taken from a human donor in good health. Material for sequencing was PBMCs. The CDR3 nucleotides are TGCGCCAGCAGCCTACGAGGAGAAACGCATCAGCCCCAGCATTTT. Its protein is CASSLRGETHQPQHF.